These T cell receptor beta chains were read from a single sample in a study of shared clonotypes between healthy human individuals. The protocol was immunoSEQ multiplex PCR, while the TCRdb copy is restricted to in-frame clones and leaves out a portion. The table records under 2.5 million clones, just under 95% of them present only once. Material for sequencing was naive CD4+ T cells from PBMCs. The receptors were gathered from a man aged 18 to 35 in good health. Some clones in this sample may be carry-over from other donors' samples. The CDR3 runs from the conserved cysteine through the conserved F or W. The D gene is left open where the match is weak. Clone sizes are given selectively: once, few, many, or a class where the clone is expanded.

size	J	V	D	CDR3	DNA
NA	TRBJ2-5	TRBV19	NA	CGAPRPSTTKETQYF	TGTGGGGCCCCTAGGCCTAGCACGACTAAGGAGACCCAGTACTTC
NA	TRBJ2-3	TRBV11-2	TRBD2	CASSFFGLAGLDTQYF	TGTGCCAGCAGCTTTTTTGGGCTAGCGGGGTTGGACACGCAGTATTTT
NA	TRBJ2-2	TRBV6-4	TRBD1	CATRQGLTGELFF	TGTGCCACCCGACAGGGGTTAACCGGGGAGCTGTTTTTT
NA	TRBJ2-4	TRBV27	TRBD1	CASTPQGAKAKNIQYF	TGTGCCAGCACCCCCCAGGGGGCGAAGGCCAAAAACATTCAGTACTTC
NA	TRBJ1-1	TRBV6-5	NA	CASSLRAETFF	TGTGCCAGCAGCCTCCGGGCGGAGACTTTCTTT
NA	TRBJ2-4	TRBV11-1	TRBD2	CASSSPGTRNIQYF	TGTGCCAGCAGCTCGCCCGGGACTAGGAACATTCAGTACTTC
NA	TRBJ1-1	TRBV4-1	NA	CASSRTGAGTEAFF	TGCGCCAGCAGCCGTACTGGGGCCGGCACTGAAGCTTTCTTT
NA	TRBJ2-7	TRBV25-1	NA	CARKRGRGGYEQYF	TGTGCCAGAAAAAGAGGGCGGGGTGGCTACGAGCAGTACTTC
few	TRBJ1-5	TRBV18	NA	CASSLNGGNQPQHF	TGTGCCAGCTCCTTAAACGGGGGCAATCAGCCCCAGCATTTT
NA	TRBJ2-5	TRBV4-1	NA	CASSQGQVPQETQYF	TGCGCCAGCAGCCAAGGACAGGTCCCCCAAGAGACCCAGTACTTC
NA	TRBJ2-2	TRBV5-6	NA	CASSLGVTGELFF	TGTGCCAGCAGCCTAGGGGTCACCGGGGAGCTGTTTTTT
NA	TRBJ2-7	TRBV4-1	NA	CASSQEGHSKPPRQYF	TGCGCCAGCAGCCAAGAGGGACACTCTAAGCCCCCCCGTCAGTACTTC
NA	TRBJ2-3	TRBV7-2	NA	CASSFQRHTDTQYF	TGTGCCAGCAGCTTCCAGCGGCACACAGATACGCAGTATTTT
once	TRBJ2-3	TRBV2	TRBD2	CASSEGMTSAAQYF	TGTGCCAGCAGTGAAGGCATGACTAGCGCGGCGCAGTATTTT
NA	TRBJ1-1	TRBV28	NA	CASSLSWTEAFF	TGTGCCAGCAGTTTAAGTTGGACTGAAGCTTTCTTT
NA	TRBJ2-1	TRBV5-4	NA	CASSLSQGMSSYNEQFF	TGTGCCAGCAGCCTCTCGCAGGGGATGAGCTCCTACAATGAGCAGTTCTTC
NA	TRBJ2-5	TRBV5-1	NA	CVSSYSYQETQYF	TGCGTCAGCAGCTACTCGTACCAAGAGACCCAGTACTTC
NA	TRBJ2-5	TRBV19	NA	CASSIRVQETQYF	TGTGCCAGTAGTATCAGGGTCCAAGAGACCCAGTACTTC
NA	TRBJ2-2	TRBV5-1	NA	CATTRDSPEGELFF	TGCGCCACCACCCGGGACTCTCCCGAGGGGGAGCTGTTTTTT
NA	TRBJ2-7	TRBV15	TRBD2	CATSRRTSGIIAYEQYF	TGTGCCACCAGCAGACGGACTAGCGGGATTATTGCCTACGAGCAGTACTTC
NA	TRBJ1-2	TRBV19	NA	CASSPPDGGGYGYTF	TGTGCCAGTAGTCCGCCGGATGGGGGGGGGTATGGCTACACCTTC
NA	TRBJ1-5	TRBV28	TRBD1	CASSFGTGGIRGPQHF	TGTGCCAGCAGTTTCGGGACAGGGGGAATTCGTGGGCCCCAGCATTTT
NA	TRBJ1-1	TRBV19	NA	CASSMSSLRAFF	TGTGCCAGTAGTATGTCAAGCCTGAGAGCTTTCTTT
NA	TRBJ2-1	TRBV5-4	NA	CASSLGAGNIGEQFF	TGTGCCAGCAGCTTGGGCGCAGGTAATATCGGTGAGCAGTTCTTC
NA	TRBJ1-2	TRBV4-3	TRBD1	CASSQATGGPYGYTF	TGCGCCAGCAGCCAAGCTACAGGGGGCCCCTATGGCTACACCTTC
NA	TRBJ1-3	TRBV7-9	NA	CASSLDRRFSGNTIYF	TGTGCCAGCAGCTTAGATCGTCGGTTCTCTGGAAACACCATATATTTT
NA	TRBJ2-7	TRBV6-1	NA	CASSQGGAGAYEQYF	TGTGCCAGCAGCCAAGGGGGAGCAGGTGCCTACGAGCAGTACTTC
NA	TRBJ2-7	TRBV11-2	TRBD1	CASSFRQGTEQYF	TGTGCCAGCAGCTTCCGACAGGGGACCGAGCAGTACTTC
NA	TRBJ1-2	TRBV10-3	NA	CAISADRDYGYTF	TGTGCCATCAGTGCAGACCGGGACTATGGCTACACCTTC
NA	TRBJ2-5	TRBV9	NA	CASSAQLQGGTQYF	TGTGCCAGCAGCGCCCAACTGCAGGGGGGGACCCAGTACTTC
once	TRBJ1-2	TRBV10-3	NA	CAISEDRNYGYTF	TGTGCCATCAGTGAGGACCGAAACTATGGCTACACCTTC
NA	TRBJ2-3	TRBV9	NA	CASSPRALGSGQYF	TGTGCCAGCAGCCCCCGGGCATTGGGATCTGGGCAGTATTTT
NA	TRBJ2-3	TRBV2	NA	CASRFSPGAGTTTDTQYF	TGTGCCAGCAGGTTCTCCCCCGGAGCGGGTACCACCACAGATACGCAGTATTTT
NA	TRBJ1-2	TRBV5-4	NA	CASSLDGGANGYTF	TGTGCCAGCAGCTTGGATGGGGGCGCAAATGGCTACACCTTC
NA	TRBJ2-7	TRBV2	TRBD2	CASTLSGSPSYEQYF	TGTGCCAGCACCCTTAGCGGGTCACCCTCCTACGAGCAGTACTTC
NA	TRBJ2-7	TRBV5-1	TRBD2	CASSRVGRLDEQYF	TGCGCCAGCAGCCGTGTCGGGAGGTTGGACGAGCAGTACTTC
NA	TRBJ1-2	TRBV29-1	NA	CSVGMSSYGYTF	TGCAGCGTTGGTATGTCCTCGTATGGCTACACCTTC
NA	TRBJ2-3	TRBV2	TRBD2	CASRVGLAGGPGTQYF	TGTGCCAGCAGGGTGGGACTAGCGGGAGGACCTGGTACGCAGTATTTT
NA	TRBJ2-1	TRBV6-1	TRBD2	CASSDLSGRARGVF	TGTGCCAGCAGTGACTTAAGCGGGAGGGCCAGGGGGGTCTTC
NA	TRBJ1-1	TRBV7-6	TRBD1	CASSLAAGTGGAGTEAFF	TGTGCCAGCAGCTTAGCGGCCGGGACAGGGGGCGCGGGAACTGAAGCTTTCTTT
NA	TRBJ2-6	TRBV19	TRBD1	CASSLTGTGASGANVLTF	TGTGCCAGTAGTCTCACCGGGACAGGGGCCTCTGGGGCCAACGTCCTGACTTTC
NA	TRBJ2-2	TRBV13	NA	CASSWGDRPRTGELFF	TGTGCCAGCAGCTGGGGGGACAGACCGCGAACCGGGGAGCTGTTTTTT
once	TRBJ2-7	TRBV28	NA	CASSSPGRRLEYEQYF	TGTGCCAGCAGTTCACCGGGACGCAGACTTGAGTACGAGCAGTACTTC
few	TRBJ1-1	TRBV2	NA	CASSVGGSTTEAFF	TGTGCCAGCAGCGTGGGGGGGAGTACCACTGAAGCTTTCTTT
NA	TRBJ2-4	TRBV27	NA	CASSNLWGPKNIQYF	TGTGCCAGCAGCAACTTGTGGGGACCCAAAAACATTCAGTACTTC
NA	TRBJ1-1	TRBV7-3	NA	CASSSVVGREAFF	TGTGCCAGCAGCAGTGTGGTGGGCAGGGAAGCTTTCTTT
NA	TRBJ2-2	TRBV5-1	NA	CASSLGSRTGELFF	TGCGCCAGCAGCTTGGGGAGTCGGACCGGGGAGCTGTTTTTT
NA	TRBJ2-3	TRBV28	TRBD2	CASSLQGLAGGIDTQYF	TGTGCCAGCAGTTTACAGGGACTAGCGGGGGGCATCGATACGCAGTATTTT
NA	TRBJ1-4	TRBV4-3	TRBD1	CASSQTRTGREKLFF	TGCGCCAGCAGCCAAACCCGGACAGGGCGTGAAAAACTGTTTTTT